This T cell receptor beta chain was recorded in a study of shared T cell receptors in the human thymus. The table came from immunoSEQ multiplex PCR; TCRdb's copy has only in-frame clones and leaves some out. This table has hundreds of thousands of clones, over 75% appearing once. This clone was recorded only once. From germline, CDR1 is SNHLY and CDR2 FYNNEI. The CDR3 length is 16 residues. V was clipped by 3 bases and J by 1 base; unmatched bases: 5. These data were also filed under a second study, of human thymus T cells.

The chain joins TRBV2 to TRBJ2-4; 8 bases fit TRBD1. This sequence originates from a boy under two years old with a congenital heart defect. The sample consisted of thymocytes. The chain's CDR3 is CASSEGQGAAKNIQYF. For the CDR3, the DNA is TGTGCCAGCAGTGAGGGGCAGGGGGCCGCCAAAAACATTCAGTACTTC.